This TCR beta chain came from a study of identical twins (dated by TCRdb to the mid-2010s). For the study in its entirety: TCR alpha and beta repertoires from monozygotic twins, unrelated adults of various ages and cord blood were deep-sequenced to test whether fetal clonotypes persist. To rule out contamination, the twin experiments were replicated at different times with different library preparation protocols.

The CDR3 numbers 19 residues from cysteine through phenylalanine. Only the CDR3 portion is preserved as DNA: 57 bases, with reading frame beginning at the first base. The V and J ends are trimmed by 6 bases and 2 bases, leaving 23 bases between them. On this clonotype itself: What antigen it recognizes has not been identified. No base qualities exist here, and no much larger clone lies one base off it.

Findings and caveats that apply to the study as a whole: Because the same donors could not be followed over many years, conclusions were based on cross-sectional statistical analysis. Compared with coincidental sharing between unrelated individuals, out-of-frame TCR alpha sequences shared between twins had an excess of sequences with low generation probability. Zero-insertion analyses could be partly confounded by invariant T cells such as MAIT and iNKT, although diverse VJ usage argued against such confounding for most clonotypes. A weaker excess of twin sharing was found in beta out-of-frame sequences because the signal-to-noise ratio was lowered by fewer shared sequences. Fewer insertions were carried by abundant cord blood beta clonotypes, a similar but weaker trend appeared in young adult naive repertoires, and no such trend appeared in memory repertoires. In monozygotic twins, out-of-frame TCR alpha sharing was systematically underestimated by recombination models, although the models agreed with sharing between unrelated individuals.

Every donor was a healthy Caucasian. The twin cohort consisted of three pairs of female monozygotic twins, all aged roughly 18 to 29 years. Positive isolation kits from Invitrogen were used to isolate CD4+ and CD8+ T cell populations. The library was prepared using 5' RACE. TCRdb records Illumina HiSeq 2000 as the sequencer. A universal primer binding site was introduced by template switching, and a unique molecular identifier was present in the final cDNA, enabling accurate counting of TCR cDNA molecules. Specific primers in the conserved constant-segment region were used to synthesize first-strand cDNA for the TCR alpha and beta chains. To control for contamination, every cDNA library was double barcoded, receiving both a SMART-Mk sample barcode and Illumina barcodes. Two successive PCR steps introduced TruSeq adapter sequences along with Illumina sample barcodes. The TCR alpha and beta cDNA libraries were sequenced on the Illumina HiSeq platform using custom primers. The paper's processing steps were these. Raw reads were processed with MiGEC to extract unique molecular identifiers, and MiXCR was used to determine CDR3 positions. For each individual, recombination models were inferred using an EM algorithm with the repgenHMM and IGoR tools. Shared clonotypes were analyzed with the tcR package in R, and sharing was normalized by the product of cloneset sizes. To study raw recombination without the effects of thymic and clonal selection, out-of-frame nonproductive sequences were analyzed. Starting from the raw public reads, TCRdb applied fastp trimming at Q25, assembled clones with MiXCR and retained in-frame beta chains. Every entry covers one CDR3 protein and lists the most common genes and DNA from its rows. The authors' filters were not applied to this entry. This sample has about 530,000 distinct CDR3 sequences in its table, and approximately 20% of those were observed once. The biggest ten clones account for 0.48% of the sample.

These sequences were also reported in another study, on yellow fever vaccine responses in identical twins. The other study reports the following: The T cell response to vaccination in identical twins was reported by the authors to appear partly convergent and partly personalized. The study precisely tracked vaccine-responding T cell clones in identical twins.

This receptor was identified in a woman aged 18-29 years in good health. The chain joins TRBV12-3 or TRBV12-4 to TRBJ2-6, with the D call perhaps TRBD1 or TRBD2, as 5 bases match in each case. The sequenced material came from CD4+ T cells sorted from blood. The nucleotide sequence is TGTGCCAGCAGCTCCTGGGGGTTTAGTAAGGTTACTGGGGCCAACGTCCTGACTTTC. Its product reads: CASSSWGFSKVTGANVLTF.